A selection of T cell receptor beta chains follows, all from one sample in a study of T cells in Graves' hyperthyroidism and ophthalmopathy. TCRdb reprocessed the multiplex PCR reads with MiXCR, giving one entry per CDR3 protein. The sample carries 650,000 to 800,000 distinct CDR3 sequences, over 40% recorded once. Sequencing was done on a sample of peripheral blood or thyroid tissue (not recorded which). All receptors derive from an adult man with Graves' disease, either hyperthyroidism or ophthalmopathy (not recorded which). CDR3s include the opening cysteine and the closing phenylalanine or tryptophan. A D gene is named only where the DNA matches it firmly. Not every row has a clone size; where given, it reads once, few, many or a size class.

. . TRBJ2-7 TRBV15 TGTGCCACCAGCAGAGATCTTGGCAGGGTACACGAGCAGTACTTC CATSRDLGRVHEQYF
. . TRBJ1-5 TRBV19 TGTGCCAGTAGGAACGTGGTTGGGGGGCCTTTATATCAGCCCCAGCATTTT CASRNVVGGPLYQPQHF
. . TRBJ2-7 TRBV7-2 TGTGCCAGCAGCTTAGACCCGTTGACAGCTGCCTACGAGCAGTACTTC CASSLDPLTAAYEQYF
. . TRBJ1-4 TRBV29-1 TGCAGCGCTGAACCTGCAGCGGGAGTGGGCGAAAAACTGTTTTTT CSAEPAAGVGEKLFF
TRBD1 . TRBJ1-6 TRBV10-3 TGTGCCATCAGTGGTGGACAGGGGGCCTCACCCCTCCACTTT CAISGGQGASPLHF
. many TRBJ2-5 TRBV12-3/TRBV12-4 TGTGCCAGCAGTCAAGGACAGCAAGAGACCCAGTACTTC CASSQGQQETQYF
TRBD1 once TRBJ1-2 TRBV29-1 TGCAGCGTCATGGACAGGGAGAACTATGGCTACACCTTC CSVMDRENYGYTF
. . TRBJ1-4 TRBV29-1 TGCAGCGAGGAAACGGACGCTAATGAAAAACTGTTTTTT CSEETDANEKLFF
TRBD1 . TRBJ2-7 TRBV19 TGTGCCAGTTCCCCCGCAGGACAGGCCTACGAGCAGTACTTC CASSPAGQAYEQYF
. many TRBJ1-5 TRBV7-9 TGTGCCAGCAGGTTTGGGGGCAGGGGATGTCAGCCCCAGCATTTT CASRFGGRGCQPQHF
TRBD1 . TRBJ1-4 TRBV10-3 TGTGCCATCAGCCGACAGGGGACCACTGAAAAACTGTTTTTT CAISRQGTTEKLFF
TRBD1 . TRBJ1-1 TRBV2 TGTGCCAGCAGTGAATATGCAGGGGGTATCACTGAAGCTTTCTTT CASSEYAGGITEAFF
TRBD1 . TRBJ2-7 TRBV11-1 TGCGCCAGCAGCCCCGGACAGGGAGTGCGGTACGAGCAGTACTTC CASSPGQGVRYEQYF
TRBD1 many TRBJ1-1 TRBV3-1 TGTGCCGCGTTGGACAGGGGTACGAACACTGAAGCTTTCTTT CAALDRGTNTEAFF
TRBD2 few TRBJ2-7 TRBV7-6 TGTGCCAGCAGCCTGCAGACTAGCGACGAGCAGTACTTC CASSLQTSDEQYF
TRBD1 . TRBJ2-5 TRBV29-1 TGCAGCGCTCTGGGACAGGTGATAGGGCCCCAGTACTTC CSALGQVIGPQYF
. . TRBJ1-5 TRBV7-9 TGTGCCAGCAGCTCTCCGGCGGGTCAGCCCCAGCATTTT CASSSPAGQPQHF